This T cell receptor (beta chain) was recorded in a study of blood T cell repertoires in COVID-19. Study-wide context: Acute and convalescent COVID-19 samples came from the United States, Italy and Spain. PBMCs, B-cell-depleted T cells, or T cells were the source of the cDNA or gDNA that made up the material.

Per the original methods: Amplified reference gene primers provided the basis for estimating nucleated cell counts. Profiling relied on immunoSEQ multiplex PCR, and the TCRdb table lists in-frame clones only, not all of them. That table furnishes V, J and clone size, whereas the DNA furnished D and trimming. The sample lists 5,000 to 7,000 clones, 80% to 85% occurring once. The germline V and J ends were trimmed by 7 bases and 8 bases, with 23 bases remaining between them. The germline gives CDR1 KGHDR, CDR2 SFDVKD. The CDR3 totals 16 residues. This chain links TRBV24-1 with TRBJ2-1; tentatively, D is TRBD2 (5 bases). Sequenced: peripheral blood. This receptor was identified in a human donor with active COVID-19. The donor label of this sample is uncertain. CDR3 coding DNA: TGTGCCACCAGGGCGACGGGATCGGACCAGGACCATGAGCAGTTCTTC. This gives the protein CATRATGSDQDHEQFF.